Following are 9 T cell receptor beta chains from one sample sequenced in a study of neurological immune-mediated disorders. TCRdb passed the 5' RACE reads through MiXCR, listing each CDR3 protein once. The sample lists some 78,000 distinct CDR3 sequences, roughly 4.7% occurring once. Sequenced: PBMCs. The receptor set was obtained from a woman aged 30 to 39 with multiple sclerosis.

This clonotype was seen many times. J is TRBJ2-2 and V is TRBV12-3 or TRBV12-4, with TRBD1 matching over 7 bases. J lost 7 bases, V lost 5 bases, and 7 bases had no gene match. The CDR3 runs 14 residues. This CDR3 reads CASSQQGSGGELFF. The CDR3 DNA is TGTGCCAGCAGTCAACAGGGGAGCGGCGGGGAGCTGTTTTTT.

Concerning this clonotype itself: A read error may be the cause here, since a much bigger clone is one base away. The chain is built from TRBV5-1 and TRBJ1-5; no definite D call. Germline CDR1 SGHRS, CDR2 YFSETQ. This CDR3 contains 15 residues. DNA for the CDR3: TGCGCCAGCAGCTTGGAGGGCAGTAGCAATCAGCCCCAGAATTTT. Amino acid sequence: CASSLEGSSNQPQNF.

As for this clonotype: This sequence may be a read error, since a much larger clone differs from it by one base. This chain connects TRBV12-3 or TRBV12-4 to TRBJ2-4; D is possibly TRBD1 (5 bases). The CDR3 totals 14 residues. This chain's CDR3 is CASSLGVAKNILYF. CDR3 DNA: TGTGCCAGCAGCCTAGGGGTAGCCAAAAACATTCTGTACTTC.

This clonotype was counted between two and nine times. The rearrangement joins TRBV20-1 to TRBJ1-2; D is uncertain. This CDR3 spans 13 amino acids. Germline-derived CDR1 and CDR2 are DFQATT and SNEGSKA (reference sequence). Between the trimmed V and J ends, which lost 6 bases and 1 base, there was a span of 12 bases. The CDR3 sequence is CSAPPLGNYGYTF. The CDR3, as DNA: TGCAGTGCCCCCCCGCTGGGTAACTATGGCTACACCTTC.

In this sample, this clonotype turned up many times. The chain carries TRBV5-1 and TRBJ2-2; 7 nucleotides align to TRBD1. This CDR3 has 14 residues. Germline V gives CDR1 SGHRS, CDR2 YFSETQ. Trimming took 6 bases from V and 4 from J; bases not matched to a gene: 6. The CDR3: CASTRQGSTGELFF. The DNA for the CDR3 is TGCGCCAGCACACGACAGGGCTCCACCGGGGAGCTGTTTTTT.

In its sample, this clonotype was seen many times. This rearrangement joins TRBV20-1 to TRBJ1-1; D unclear. Per the germline V gene, CDR1 is DFQATT and CDR2 is SNEGSKA (reference sequence). This CDR3 has 13 amino acids. V was cut by 0 bases and J by 3 bases, with 8 bases left in between. The CDR3 DNA reads TGCAGTGCTAGAGAGAGGCCGCACACTGAAGCTTTCTTT. Its translation: CSARERPHTEAFF.

This clonotype was picked up a small number of times. The chain has TRBV9 and TRBJ2-2; TRBD2 matches at 7 bases. V lost 1 base to trimming and J lost 4 bases; unmatched junction nucleotides: 7. From germline, CDR1 is SGDLS and CDR2 YYNGEE. CDR3 length: 16 amino acids. CDR3 sequence: CASSVRGDRGTGELFF. The CDR3 nucleotides read TGTGCCAGCAGCGTACGGGGGGATCGGGGCACCGGGGAGCTGTTTTTT.

This clonotype was picked up a small number of times. The chain employs TRBV20-1 and TRBJ2-5; TRBD2 might be the D (5 bases). Trimming shortened V by 5 bases and J by 2 bases, and 18 bases separated the two germline ends. This CDR3 is 15 amino acids long. The germline V gene encodes CDR1 DFQATT and CDR2 SNEGSKA (reference sequence). CDR3: CSARHRAVQQETQYF. In nucleotides, the CDR3 is TGCAGTGCTCGACATCGAGCGGTACAACAAGAGACCCAGTACTTC.

This clonotype was observed many times. The rearrangement links TRBV20-1 to TRBJ1-5; 7 bases align to TRBD1. The ends lost 0 bases at V and 2 bases at J; junction bases unmatched: 7. The CDR3 loop spans 16 amino acids. Germline V gives CDR1 DFQATT, CDR2 SNEGSKA (reference sequence). The CDR3 bases are TGCAGTGCTAGAGATGGGGGACAGCGTGGCAATCAGCCCCAGCATTTT. Translating gives CSARDGGQRGNQPQHF.